This TCR beta chain is from a study of molecular identifiers for immune sequencing clone quantification. TCRdb redid the calling of the PCR reads with MiXCR, one entry per CDR3 protein. The sample shows about 640,000 distinct CDR3 sequences, 15% to 20% of them seen only once. J was trimmed by 2 bases and V by 3 bases; bases with no gene match: 5. The CDR3 sequence is 15 residues long. Germline V gene lookup returns CDR1 GTSNPN and CDR2 SVGIG (reference sequence). This clonotype originated in a human donor in good health. Some libraries in this study had Jurkat cell RNA spiked in. The chain has TRBV30 and TRBJ2-1; 9 bases are shared with TRBD1. Material for sequencing was naive CD8+ T cells from blood, with Jurkat cell RNA spiked in. Subset here: FACS-sorted CD8+CD4-CCR7+CD45RA+ naive T cells. The DNA for the CDR3 is TGTGCCTGGAGGGAGGGACAGGGCGCCTACAATGAGCAGTTCTTC. This gives the protein CAWREGQGAYNEQFF.